The following is a T cell receptor (beta chain) sequence with its context. In the authors' workflow: The authors estimated nucleated cell counts from reference gene primer amplification. Sequencing was performed with immunoSEQ multiplex PCR; in TCRdb, only in-frame clones are kept and a portion is missing. The DNA gave D and trimming, while V, J and clone size come from that table. Of over 200,000 clones detected, 80% to 90% appear once; the ten largest clones hold less than 3.5%. This specimen belongs to a study of blood T cell repertoires in COVID-19. Study context: The United States, Italy and Spain provided the acute and convalescent COVID-19 samples. PBMCs, B-cell-depleted T cells, or T cells provided the cDNA or gDNA that made up the material.

The germline gives CDR1 WNHNN, CDR2 SYGVQD (reference sequence). The CDR3 totals 15 residues. V was pared by 0 bases and J by 1 base, with 9 bases between. The TCR comes from a man aged 25 to 45 with COVID-19, enrolled during active disease. Input material: peripheral blood. The V gene is TRBV10-1, the J gene TRBJ2-5; D is perhaps TRBD2 (6 bases). For the CDR3, the DNA is TGCGCCAGCAGTGAGTCTGGGACTTCCCAAGAGACCCAGTACTTC. Translated, it gives CASSESGTSQETQYF.